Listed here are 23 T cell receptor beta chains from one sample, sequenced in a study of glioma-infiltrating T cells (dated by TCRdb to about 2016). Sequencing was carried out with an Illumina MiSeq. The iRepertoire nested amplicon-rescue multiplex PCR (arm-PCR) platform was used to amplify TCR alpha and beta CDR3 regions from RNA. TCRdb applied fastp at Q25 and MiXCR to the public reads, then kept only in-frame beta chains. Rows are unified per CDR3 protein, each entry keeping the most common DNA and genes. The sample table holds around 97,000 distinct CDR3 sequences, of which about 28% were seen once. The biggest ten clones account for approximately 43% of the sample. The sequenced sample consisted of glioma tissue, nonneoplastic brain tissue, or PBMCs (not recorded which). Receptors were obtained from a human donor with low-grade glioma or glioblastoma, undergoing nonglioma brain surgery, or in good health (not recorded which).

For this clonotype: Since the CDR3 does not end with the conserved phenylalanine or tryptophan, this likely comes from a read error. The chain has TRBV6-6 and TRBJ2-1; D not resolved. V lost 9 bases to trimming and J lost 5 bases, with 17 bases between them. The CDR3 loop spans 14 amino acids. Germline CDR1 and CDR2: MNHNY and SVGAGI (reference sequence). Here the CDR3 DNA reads TGTGCCAGAACCCCTGCCCGGCAGAACAATGAGCAGTTCTCC. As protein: CARTPARQNNEQFS.

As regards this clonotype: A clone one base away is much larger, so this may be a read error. CDR3 nucleotides: TGTGCCATCAGTGGGGGAAACAACAATGAGCAGTTCTTC. Amino acids: CAISGGNNNEQFF. The V gene is TRBV10-3, the J gene TRBJ2-1; D not resolved. The germline V gene encodes CDR1 ENHRY and CDR2 SYGVKD. V was shortened by 4 bases and J by 5 bases, with 9 bases between the two germline ends. This CDR3 contains 13 residues.

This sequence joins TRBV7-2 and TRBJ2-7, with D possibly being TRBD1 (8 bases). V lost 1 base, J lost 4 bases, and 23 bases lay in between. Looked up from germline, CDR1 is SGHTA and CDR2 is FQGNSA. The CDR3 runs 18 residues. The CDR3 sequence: CASSLVGFQTGGEYEQYF. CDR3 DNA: TGTGCCAGCAGCTTAGTGGGGTTCCAAACAGGGGGGGAATACGAGCAGTACTTC.

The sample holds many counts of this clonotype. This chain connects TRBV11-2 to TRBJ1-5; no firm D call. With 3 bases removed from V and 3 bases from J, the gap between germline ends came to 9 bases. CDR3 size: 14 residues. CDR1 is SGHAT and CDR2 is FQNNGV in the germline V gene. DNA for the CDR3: TGTGCCAGCAGCTTTCCGGGTAACAATCAGCCCCAGCATTTT. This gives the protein CASSFPGNNQPQHF.

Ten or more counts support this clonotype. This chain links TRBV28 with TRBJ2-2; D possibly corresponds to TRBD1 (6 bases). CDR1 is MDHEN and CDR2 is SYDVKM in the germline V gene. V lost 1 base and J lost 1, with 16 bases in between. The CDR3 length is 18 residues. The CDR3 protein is CASSLSFHRDMNTGELFF. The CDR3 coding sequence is TGTGCCAGCAGTTTATCCTTCCACAGGGATATGAACACCGGGGAGCTGTTTTTT.

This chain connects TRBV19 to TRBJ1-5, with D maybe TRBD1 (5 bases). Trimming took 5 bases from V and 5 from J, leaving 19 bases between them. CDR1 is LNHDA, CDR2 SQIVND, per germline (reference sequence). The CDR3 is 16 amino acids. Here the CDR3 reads CASSLVGLTADQPQHF. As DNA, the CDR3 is TGTGCCAGTAGTTTGGTGGGGCTGACAGCCGATCAGCCCCAGCATTTT.

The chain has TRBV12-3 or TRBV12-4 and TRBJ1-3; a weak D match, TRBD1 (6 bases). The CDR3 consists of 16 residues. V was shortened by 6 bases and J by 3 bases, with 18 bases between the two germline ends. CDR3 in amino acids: CASRPPGVKLGNTIYF. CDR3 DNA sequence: TGTGCCAGCAGACCTCCAGGGGTTAAACTTGGAAACACCATATATTTT.

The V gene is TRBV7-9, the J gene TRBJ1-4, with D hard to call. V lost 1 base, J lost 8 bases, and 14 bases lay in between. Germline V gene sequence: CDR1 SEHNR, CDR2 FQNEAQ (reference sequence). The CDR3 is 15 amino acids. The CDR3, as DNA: TGTGCCAGCAGCTTAGATGGGCAGAGCAGGGAAAAACTGTTTTTT. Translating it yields CASSLDGQSREKLFF.

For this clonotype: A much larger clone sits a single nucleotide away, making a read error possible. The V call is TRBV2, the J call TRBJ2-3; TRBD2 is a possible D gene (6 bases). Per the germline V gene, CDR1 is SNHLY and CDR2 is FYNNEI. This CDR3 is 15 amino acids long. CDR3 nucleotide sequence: TGTGTCAGCAGAGCCCGGGACTCTTACACAGATACGCAGTATTTT. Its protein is CVSRARDSYTDTQYF.

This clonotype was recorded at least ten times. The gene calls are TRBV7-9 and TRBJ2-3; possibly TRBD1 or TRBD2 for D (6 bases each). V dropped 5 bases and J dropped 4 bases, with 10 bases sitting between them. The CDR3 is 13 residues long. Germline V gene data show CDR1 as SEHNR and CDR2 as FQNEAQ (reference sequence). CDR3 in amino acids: CASSKGGPDTQYF. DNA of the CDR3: TGTGCCAGCAGCAAAGGGGGGCCAGATACGCAGTATTTT.

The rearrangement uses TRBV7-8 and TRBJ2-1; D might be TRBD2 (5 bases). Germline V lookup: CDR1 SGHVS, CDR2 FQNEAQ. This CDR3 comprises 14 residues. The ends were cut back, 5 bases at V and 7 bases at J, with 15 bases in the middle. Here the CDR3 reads CASSLRGPKNEQFF. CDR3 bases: TGTGCCAGCAGCCTTAGAGGGCCAAAAAATGAGCAGTTCTTC. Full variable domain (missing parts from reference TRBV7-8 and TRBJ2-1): GAGVSQSPRYKVAKRGQDVALRCDPISGHVSLFWYQQALGQGPEFLTYFQNEAQLDKSGLPSDRFFAERPEGSVSTLKIQRTQQEDSAVYLCASSLRGPKNEQFFGPGTRLTVL.

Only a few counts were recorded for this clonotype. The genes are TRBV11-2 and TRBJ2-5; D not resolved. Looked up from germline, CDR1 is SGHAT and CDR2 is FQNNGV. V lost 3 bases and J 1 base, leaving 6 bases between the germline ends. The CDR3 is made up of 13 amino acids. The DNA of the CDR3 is TGTGCCAGCAGCTTTTTTCCCCAAGAGACCCAGTACTTC. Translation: CASSFFPQETQYF.

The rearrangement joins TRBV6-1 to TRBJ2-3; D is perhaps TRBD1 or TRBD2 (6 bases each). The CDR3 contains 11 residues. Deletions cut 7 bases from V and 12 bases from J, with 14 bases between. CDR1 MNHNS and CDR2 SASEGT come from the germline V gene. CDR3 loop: CASNTGRGQYF. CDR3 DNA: TGTGCCAGCAACACAGGGCGGGGTCAGTATTTT.

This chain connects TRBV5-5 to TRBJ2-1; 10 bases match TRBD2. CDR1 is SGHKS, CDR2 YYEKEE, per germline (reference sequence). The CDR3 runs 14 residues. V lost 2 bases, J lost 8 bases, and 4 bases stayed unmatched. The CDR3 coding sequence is TGTGCCAGCAGCTTCCTAGCGGGGGCCTATGAGCAGTTCTTC. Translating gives CASSFLAGAYEQFF.

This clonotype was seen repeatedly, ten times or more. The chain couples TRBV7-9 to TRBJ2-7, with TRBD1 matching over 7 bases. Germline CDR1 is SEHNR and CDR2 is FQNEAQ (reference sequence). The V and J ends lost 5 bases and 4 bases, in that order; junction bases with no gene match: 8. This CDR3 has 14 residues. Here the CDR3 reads CASSINRDSYEQYF. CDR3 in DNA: TGTGCCAGCAGCATTAACCGGGACAGTTACGAGCAGTACTTC.

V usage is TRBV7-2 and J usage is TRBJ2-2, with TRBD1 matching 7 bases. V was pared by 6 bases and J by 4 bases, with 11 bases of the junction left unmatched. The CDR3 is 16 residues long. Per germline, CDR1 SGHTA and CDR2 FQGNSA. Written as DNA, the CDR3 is TGTGCCAGCAGACGAGAGGACAGGCTGAGCACCGGGGAGCTGTTTTTT. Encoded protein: CASRREDRLSTGELFF.

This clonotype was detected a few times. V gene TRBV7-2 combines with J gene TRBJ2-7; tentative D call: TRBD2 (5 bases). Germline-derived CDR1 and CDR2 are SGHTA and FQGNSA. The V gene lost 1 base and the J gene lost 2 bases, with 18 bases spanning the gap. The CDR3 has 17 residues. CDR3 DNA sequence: TGTGCCAGCAGCTTAGGGGCAGGACCCTCGAGGGCCTACGAGCAGTACTTC. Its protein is CASSLGAGPSRAYEQYF.

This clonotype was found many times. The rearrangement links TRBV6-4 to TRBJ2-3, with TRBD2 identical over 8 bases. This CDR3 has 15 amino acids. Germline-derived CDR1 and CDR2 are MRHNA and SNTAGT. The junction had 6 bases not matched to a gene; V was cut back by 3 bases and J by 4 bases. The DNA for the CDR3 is TGTGCCAGCAGTGATGGCGGGGGGTACGCAGATACGCAGTATTTT. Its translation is CASSDGGGYADTQYF.

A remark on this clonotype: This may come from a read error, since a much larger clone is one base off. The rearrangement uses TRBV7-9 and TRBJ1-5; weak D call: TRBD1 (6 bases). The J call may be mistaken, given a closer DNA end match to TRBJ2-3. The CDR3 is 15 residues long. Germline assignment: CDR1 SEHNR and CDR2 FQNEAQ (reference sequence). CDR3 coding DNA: TGTGCCAGCAGCCTACAGGGTGCTCCCAATCAGCCCCAGTATTTT. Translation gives CASSLQGAPNQPQYF.

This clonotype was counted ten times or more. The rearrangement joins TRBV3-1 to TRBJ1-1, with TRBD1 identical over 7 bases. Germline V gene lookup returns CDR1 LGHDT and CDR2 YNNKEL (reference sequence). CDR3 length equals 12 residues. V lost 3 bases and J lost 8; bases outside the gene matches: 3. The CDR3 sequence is CASSHRGTEAFF. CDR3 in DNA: TGTGCCAGCAGCCACAGGGGGACCGAAGCTTTCTTT.

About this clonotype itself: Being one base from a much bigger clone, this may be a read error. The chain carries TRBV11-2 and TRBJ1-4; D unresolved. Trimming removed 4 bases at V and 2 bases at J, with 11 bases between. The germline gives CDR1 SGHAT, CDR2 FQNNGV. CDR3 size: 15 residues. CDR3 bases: TGTGCCAGCAGCTCACCGACCGCGACTAATGAAAAACTGTTTTTT. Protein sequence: CASSSPTATNEKLFF.

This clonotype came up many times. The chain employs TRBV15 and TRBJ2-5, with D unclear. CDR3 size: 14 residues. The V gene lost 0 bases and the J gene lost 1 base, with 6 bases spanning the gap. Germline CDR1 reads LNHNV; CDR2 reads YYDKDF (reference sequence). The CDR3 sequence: CATSRDRRQETQYF. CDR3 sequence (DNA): TGTGCCACCAGCAGAGACAGGCGCCAAGAGACCCAGTACTTC.

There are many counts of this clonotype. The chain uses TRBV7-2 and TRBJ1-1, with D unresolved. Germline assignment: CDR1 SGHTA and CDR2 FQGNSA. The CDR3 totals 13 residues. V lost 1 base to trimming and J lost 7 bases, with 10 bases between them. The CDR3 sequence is CASSLVEQLEAFF. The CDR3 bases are TGTGCCAGCAGCTTAGTAGAGCAGCTTGAAGCTTTCTTT.